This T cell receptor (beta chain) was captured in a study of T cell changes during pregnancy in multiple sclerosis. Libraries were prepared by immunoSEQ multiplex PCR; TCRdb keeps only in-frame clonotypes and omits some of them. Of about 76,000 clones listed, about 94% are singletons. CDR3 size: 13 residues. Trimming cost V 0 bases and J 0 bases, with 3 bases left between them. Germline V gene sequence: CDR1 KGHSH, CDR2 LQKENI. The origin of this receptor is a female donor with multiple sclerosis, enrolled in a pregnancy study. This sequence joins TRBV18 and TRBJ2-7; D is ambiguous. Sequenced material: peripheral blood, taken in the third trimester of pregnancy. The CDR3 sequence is CASSPPSSYEQYF. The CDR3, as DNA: TGTGCCAGCTCACCACCGAGCTCCTACGAGCAGTACTTC.